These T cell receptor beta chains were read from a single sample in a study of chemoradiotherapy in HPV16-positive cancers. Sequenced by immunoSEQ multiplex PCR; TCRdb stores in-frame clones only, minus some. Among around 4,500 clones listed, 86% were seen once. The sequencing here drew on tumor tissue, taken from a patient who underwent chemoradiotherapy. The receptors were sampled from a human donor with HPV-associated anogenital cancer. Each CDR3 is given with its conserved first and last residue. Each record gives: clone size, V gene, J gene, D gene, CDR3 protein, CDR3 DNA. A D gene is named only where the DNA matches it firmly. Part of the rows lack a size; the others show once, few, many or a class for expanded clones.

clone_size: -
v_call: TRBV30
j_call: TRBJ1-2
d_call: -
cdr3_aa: CAWSGRGRDYGYTF
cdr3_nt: TGTGCCTGGAGTGGCAGGGGCAGAGACTATGGCTACACCTTC

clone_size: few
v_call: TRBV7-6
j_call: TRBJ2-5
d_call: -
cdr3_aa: CASSPTAGIETQYF
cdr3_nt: TGTGCCAGCAGCCCTACCGCCGGGATAGAGACCCAGTACTTC

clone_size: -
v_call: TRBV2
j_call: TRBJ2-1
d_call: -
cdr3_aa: CASSEVGTSGNEQFF
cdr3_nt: TGTGCCAGCAGTGAAGTCGGGACCTCTGGCAATGAGCAGTTCTTC

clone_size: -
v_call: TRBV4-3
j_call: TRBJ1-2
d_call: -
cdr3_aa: CASSQDPKAGVYGYTF
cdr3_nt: TGCGCCAGCAGCCAAGATCCCAAAGCAGGGGTCTATGGCTACACCTTC

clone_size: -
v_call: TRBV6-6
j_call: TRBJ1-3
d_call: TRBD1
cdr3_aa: CASSQGGTIYF
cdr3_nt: TGTGCCAGCAGTCAGGGGGGCACCATATATTTT

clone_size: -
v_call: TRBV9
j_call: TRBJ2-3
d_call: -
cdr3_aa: CASSVELATDTQYF
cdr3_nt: TGTGCCAGCAGCGTAGAACTGGCCACAGATACGCAGTATTTT

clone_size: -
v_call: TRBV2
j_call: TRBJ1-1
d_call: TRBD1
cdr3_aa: CASNRRPGTDQLEAFF
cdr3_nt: TGTGCCAGCAATCGAAGGCCAGGGACAGATCAACTCGAAGCTTTCTTT

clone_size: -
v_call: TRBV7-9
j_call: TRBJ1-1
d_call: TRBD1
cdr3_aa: CASRSTGSNTEAFF
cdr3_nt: TGTGCCAGCAGATCGACAGGGTCGAACACTGAAGCTTTCTTT

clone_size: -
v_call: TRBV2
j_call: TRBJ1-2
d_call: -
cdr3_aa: CASSEQGIYGYTF
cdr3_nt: TGTGCCAGCAGCGAACAGGGAATCTATGGCTACACCTTC

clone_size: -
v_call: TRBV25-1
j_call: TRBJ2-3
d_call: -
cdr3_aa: CASSINQDTQYF
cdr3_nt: TGTGCCAGCTCGATAAACCAGGATACGCAGTATTTT

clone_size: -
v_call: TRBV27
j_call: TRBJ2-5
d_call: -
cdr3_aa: CASSYLASRVWETQYF
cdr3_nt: TGTGCCAGCAGTTATTTAGCCTCGCGGGTGTGGGAGACCCAGTACTTC

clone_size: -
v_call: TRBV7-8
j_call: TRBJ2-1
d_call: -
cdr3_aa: CASSSRGGGNSYNEQFF
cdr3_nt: TGTGCCAGCAGCTCCCGGGGAGGGGGGAACTCCTACAATGAGCAGTTCTTC

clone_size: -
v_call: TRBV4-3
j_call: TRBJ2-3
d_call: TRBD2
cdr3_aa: CASSQEAPGTSFGRATDTQYF
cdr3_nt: TGCGCCAGCAGCCAAGAGGCTCCCGGGACTAGCTTTGGTAGGGCCACAGATACGCAGTATTTT

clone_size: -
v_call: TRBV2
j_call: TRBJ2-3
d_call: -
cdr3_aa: CASSPRPPPDTQYF
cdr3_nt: TGTGCCAGCAGTCCTCGGCCACCTCCAGATACGCAGTATTTT

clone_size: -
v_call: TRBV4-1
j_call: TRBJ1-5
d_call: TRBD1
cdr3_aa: CASSRETGGNQPQHF
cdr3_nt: TGCGCCAGCAGCCGGGAGACAGGGGGCAATCAGCCCCAGCATTTT

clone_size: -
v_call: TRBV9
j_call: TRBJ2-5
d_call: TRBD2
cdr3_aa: CASSVDVAGVRETQYF
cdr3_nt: TGTGCCAGCAGCGTAGATGTAGCGGGAGTCCGAGAGACCCAGTACTTC

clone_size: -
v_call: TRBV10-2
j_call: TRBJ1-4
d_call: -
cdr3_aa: CASTSPGGYEKLFF
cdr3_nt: TGCGCCAGCACCTCCCCGGGGGGCTATGAAAAACTGTTTTTT

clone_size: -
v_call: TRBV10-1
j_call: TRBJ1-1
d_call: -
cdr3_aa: CASTGGGDWSNTEAFF
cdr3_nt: TGCGCCAGCACCGGCGGGGGAGACTGGTCGAACACTGAAGCTTTCTTT

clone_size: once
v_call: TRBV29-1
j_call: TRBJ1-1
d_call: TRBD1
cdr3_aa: CSVLGQGARTEAFF
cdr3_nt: TGCAGCGTTTTAGGCCAGGGGGCGCGGACTGAAGCTTTCTTT

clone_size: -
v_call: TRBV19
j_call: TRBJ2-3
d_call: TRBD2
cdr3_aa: CASRELAGGTTDTQYF
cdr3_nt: TGTGCCAGTAGGGAGCTAGCGGGGGGGACAACAGATACGCAGTATTTT

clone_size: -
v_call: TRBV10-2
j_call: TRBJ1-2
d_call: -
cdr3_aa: CASSEVQGDGYTF
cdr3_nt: TGCGCCAGCAGTGAGGTGCAGGGTGATGGCTACACCTTC

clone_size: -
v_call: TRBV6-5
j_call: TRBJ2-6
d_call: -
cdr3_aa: CASRKSGPGANVLTF
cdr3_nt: TGTGCCAGCAGGAAATCAGGGCCTGGGGCCAACGTCCTGACTTTC

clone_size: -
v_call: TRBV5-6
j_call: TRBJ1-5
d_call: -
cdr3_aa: CASSFRPLGNQPQHF
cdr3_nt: TGTGCCAGCAGCTTCCGCCCCCTCGGGAATCAGCCCCAGCATTTT

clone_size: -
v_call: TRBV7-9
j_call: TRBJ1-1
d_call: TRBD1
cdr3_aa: CASRRGTGSSEAFF
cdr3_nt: TGTGCCAGCAGGAGGGGGACAGGGTCTTCTGAAGCTTTCTTT

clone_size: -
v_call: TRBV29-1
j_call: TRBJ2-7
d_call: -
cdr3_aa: CSVDGQGGGYEQYF
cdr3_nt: TGCAGCGTTGATGGGCAGGGAGGAGGGTACGAGCAGTACTTC

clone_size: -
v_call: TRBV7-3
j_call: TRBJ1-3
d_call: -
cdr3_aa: CASSPRAGGTIYF
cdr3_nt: TGTGCCAGCAGCCCTCGGGCCGGGGGGACCATATATTTT

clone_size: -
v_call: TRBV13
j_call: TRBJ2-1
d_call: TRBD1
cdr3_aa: CASIGQGYNEQFF
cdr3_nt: TGTGCCAGCATCGGACAGGGGTACAATGAGCAGTTCTTC

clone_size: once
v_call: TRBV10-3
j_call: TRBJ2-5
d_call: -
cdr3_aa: CAISSKGGGDVGGTQYF
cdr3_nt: TGTGCCATCAGTTCAAAAGGAGGGGGCGACGTGGGAGGTACCCAGTACTTC

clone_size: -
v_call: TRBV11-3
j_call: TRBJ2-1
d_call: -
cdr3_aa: CASSRQQGIYNEQFF
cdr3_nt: TGTGCCAGCAGCCGACAACAGGGCATATACAATGAGCAGTTCTTC

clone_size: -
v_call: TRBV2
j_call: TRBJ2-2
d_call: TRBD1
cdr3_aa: CASSTTGGAGGELFF
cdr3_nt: TGTGCCAGCAGTACGACAGGGGGCGCGGGCGGGGAGCTGTTTTTT

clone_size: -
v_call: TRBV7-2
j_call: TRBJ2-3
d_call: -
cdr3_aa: CASSHASGGGTDTQYF
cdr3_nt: TGTGCCAGCAGCCATGCCTCCGGCGGGGGCACAGATACGCAGTATTTT

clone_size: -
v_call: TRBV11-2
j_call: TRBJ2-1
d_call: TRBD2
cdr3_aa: CASSKLLGGSRGRNEQFF
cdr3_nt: TGTGCCAGCAGCAAGCTCCTGGGGGGGAGTCGGGGGAGGAATGAGCAGTTCTTC

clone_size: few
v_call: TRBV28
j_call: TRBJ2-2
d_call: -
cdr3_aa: CASSSDGTGELFF
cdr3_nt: TGTGCCAGCAGTTCCGACGGGACCGGGGAGCTGTTTTTT

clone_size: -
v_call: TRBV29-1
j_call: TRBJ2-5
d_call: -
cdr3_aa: CSVEEWRSGETQYF
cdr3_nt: TGCAGCGTTGAAGAGTGGAGGAGCGGGGAGACCCAGTACTTC

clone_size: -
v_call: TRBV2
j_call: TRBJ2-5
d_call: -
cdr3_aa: CASSESKTQYF
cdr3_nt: TGTGCCAGCAGTGAATCAAAGACCCAGTACTTC

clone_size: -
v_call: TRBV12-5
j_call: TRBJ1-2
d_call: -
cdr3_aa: CASGLVGGFDGYTF
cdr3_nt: TGTGCTAGTGGTTTGGTTGGGGGTTTCGATGGCTACACCTTC

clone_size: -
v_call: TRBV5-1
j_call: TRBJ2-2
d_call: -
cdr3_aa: CASSPETGELFF
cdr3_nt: TGCGCCAGCAGCCCGGAAACCGGGGAGCTGTTTTTT

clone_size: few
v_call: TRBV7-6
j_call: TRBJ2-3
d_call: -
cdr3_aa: CASSLGIPSRGYTDTQYF
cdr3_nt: TGTGCCAGCAGCTTAGGGATCCCAAGCAGGGGCTACACAGATACGCAGTATTTT

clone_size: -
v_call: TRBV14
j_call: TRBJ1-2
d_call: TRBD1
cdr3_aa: CASSRTGTGRLRYTF
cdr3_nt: TGTGCCAGCAGCCGAACCGGGACAGGGCGCCTTCGCTACACCTTC

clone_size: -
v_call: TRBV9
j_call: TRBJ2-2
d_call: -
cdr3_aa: CASSVSMQANTGELFF
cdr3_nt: TGTGCCAGCAGCGTTTCGATGCAGGCTAACACCGGGGAGCTGTTTTTT

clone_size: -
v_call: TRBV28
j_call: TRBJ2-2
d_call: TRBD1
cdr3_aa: CASSVPGGSTGELFF
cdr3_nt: TGTGCCAGCAGCGTACCAGGGGGCAGCACCGGGGAGCTGTTTTTT

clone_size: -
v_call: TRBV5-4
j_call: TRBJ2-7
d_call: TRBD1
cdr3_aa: CASSRQGADEQYF
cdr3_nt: TGTGCCAGCAGCCGACAGGGGGCAGACGAGCAGTACTTC

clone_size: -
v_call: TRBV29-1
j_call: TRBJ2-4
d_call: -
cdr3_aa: CSALAGAPLNIQYF
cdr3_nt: TGCAGCGCCTTGGCGGGGGCTCCTCTAAACATTCAGTACTTC

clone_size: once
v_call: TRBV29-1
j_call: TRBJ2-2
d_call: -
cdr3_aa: CSVSNWNTGELFF
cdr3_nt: TGCAGCGTTTCCAACTGGAACACCGGGGAGCTGTTTTTT

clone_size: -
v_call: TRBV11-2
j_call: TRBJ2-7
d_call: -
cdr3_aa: CASSPRWGRGYEQYF
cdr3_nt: TGTGCCAGCAGTCCGCGCTGGGGGAGGGGGTACGAGCAGTACTTC

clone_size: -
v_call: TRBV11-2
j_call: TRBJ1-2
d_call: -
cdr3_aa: CASSLEGDGYTF
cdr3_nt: TGTGCCAGCAGCTTAGAAGGGGATGGCTACACCTTC

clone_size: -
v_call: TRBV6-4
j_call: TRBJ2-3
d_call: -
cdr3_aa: CASSSTSTDTQYF
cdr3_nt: TGTGCCAGCAGCTCAACTAGCACAGATACGCAGTATTTT

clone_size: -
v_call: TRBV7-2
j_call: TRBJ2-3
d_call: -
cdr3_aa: CASSFLTDTQYF
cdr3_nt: TGTGCCAGCAGCTTTCTCACAGATACGCAGTATTTT

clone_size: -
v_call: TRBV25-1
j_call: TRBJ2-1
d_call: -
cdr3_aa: CASSEVGQGFNEQFF
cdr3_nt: TGTGCCAGCAGTGAAGTGGGCCAGGGGTTCAATGAGCAGTTCTTC

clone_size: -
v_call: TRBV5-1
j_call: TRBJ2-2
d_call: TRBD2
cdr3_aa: CASSLGAGSPTGELFF
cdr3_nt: TGCGCCAGCAGCTTGGGAGCGGGGAGCCCCACCGGGGAGCTGTTTTTT

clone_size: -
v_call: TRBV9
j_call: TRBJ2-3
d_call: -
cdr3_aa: CAILDGDTQYF
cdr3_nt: TGTGCCATCTTGGATGGGGATACGCAGTATTTT